A single sample is the source of the 14 T cell receptor beta chains below, sequenced in a study of T cell changes during pregnancy in multiple sclerosis. Sequenced by immunoSEQ multiplex PCR; TCRdb stores in-frame clones only, minus some. The sample yields tens of thousands of clones, 80% to 95% seen once. The input for sequencing was CD4+ T cells from peripheral blood mononuclear cells, taken before pregnancy. The receptors were gathered from a female donor with multiple sclerosis, enrolled in a pregnancy study.

The chain links TRBV5-4 to TRBJ2-1, with 9 bases lining up with TRBD2. Germline trimming cut 4 bases from V and 0 bases from J; bases unmatched to any gene: 5. This CDR3 contains 16 residues. Germline CDR1 reads SGHNT; CDR2 reads YYREEE (reference sequence). The CDR3 region is CASSVASGASYNEQFF. The CDR3 DNA follows: TGTGCCAGCAGCGTGGCTAGCGGGGCCTCCTACAATGAGCAGTTCTTC.

The chain carries TRBV4-3 and TRBJ2-7, with 7 bases matching TRBD1. With V trimmed by 3 bases and J by 3 bases, 8 bases remained unmatched. Germline CDR1 and CDR2: LGHNA and YSLEER. The CDR3 runs 15 residues. Here the CDR3 DNA reads TGCGCCAGCAGCCAGGCACCGGGACAGAGCTACGAGCAGTACTTC. Its protein product is CASSQAPGQSYEQYF.

This clone is a singleton in its sample. V is TRBV6-1 and J is TRBJ1-5; D is ambiguous. The CDR3 is 12 residues long. In germline, CDR1 is MNHNS, CDR2 SASEGT. Trimming left V 3 bases short and J 9 bases short, with 9 bases between. The CDR3 protein is CASSDGRGPQHF. The CDR3, as DNA: TGTGCCAGCAGTGATGGGCGGGGGCCCCAGCATTTT.

V is TRBV10-3 and J is TRBJ1-1; D is perhaps TRBD1 (5 bases). The CDR3 sequence is 14 residues long. V lost 5 bases and J lost 2, with 12 bases in between. CDR1 and CDR2 (germline): ENHRY, SYGVKD. The chain's CDR3 is CAISRQPQNTEAFF. In DNA, the CDR3 is TGTGCCATCAGTAGACAGCCACAAAACACTGAAGCTTTCTTT.

The V gene is TRBV6-1, the J gene TRBJ2-3, with TRBD2 as a possible D gene (6 bases). The V gene's germline CDR1 is MNHNS and CDR2 SASEGT. The CDR3 has 17 amino acids. V gave up 2 bases and J gave up 1 base, with 16 bases separating them. CDR3 residues: CASSEWGLRPGTDTQYF. Written as DNA, the CDR3 is TGTGCCAGCAGTGAATGGGGACTCCGACCGGGCACAGATACGCAGTATTTT.

This chain links TRBV7-9 with TRBJ2-3; possible D gene TRBD2, 6 bases. The CDR3 length is 12 residues. V was shortened by 5 bases and J by 9 bases, with 12 bases between the two germline ends. Germline CDR1 and CDR2: SEHNR and FQNEAQ (reference sequence). CDR3 in amino acids: CASSRDSRTQYF. The CDR3 nucleotides read TGTGCCAGCAGCAGGGACTCAAGGACGCAGTATTTT.

The V and J genes are TRBV27 and TRBJ1-3; D is perhaps TRBD1 (5 bases). V lost 2 bases to trimming and J lost 3 bases, with 8 bases between them. Germline-derived CDR1 and CDR2 are MNHEY and SMNVEV (reference sequence). The CDR3 runs 14 residues. CDR3 sequence reads: CASSLRGLGNTIYF. The DNA for the CDR3 is TGTGCCAGCAGTTTACGGGGACTTGGAAACACCATATATTTT.

The chain uses TRBV2 and TRBJ2-7; 7 bases agree with TRBD2. The germline V gene has CDR1 SNHLY and CDR2 FYNNEI. The CDR3 contains 15 residues. The J segment lost 2 bases and the V segment lost 6 bases, leaving 10 bases of the junction unmatched. Written as DNA, the CDR3 is TGTGCCAGCAGCGGCGGCGTCGGGGGGACCTACGAGCAGTACTTC. Its translation is CASSGGVGGTYEQYF.

This clone was found once. The chain has TRBV6-1 and TRBJ1-1; D ambiguous. CDR3 length: 12 residues. The V and J ends lost 7 bases and 7 bases respectively, with 13 bases between them. Germline CDR1 MNHNS, CDR2 SASEGT. The CDR3 reads CASTRGSGEAFF. The CDR3, as DNA: TGTGCCAGCACTCGGGGATCAGGTGAAGCTTTCTTT.

J is TRBJ2-7 and V is TRBV5-1; 13 bases line up with TRBD2. Germline V gene data show CDR1 as SGHRS and CDR2 as YFSETQ. V was clipped by 2 bases and J by 7 bases; unmatched bases: 9. The CDR3 spans 16 residues. In DNA, the CDR3 is TGCGCCAGCAGCTTACGGACTAGCGGGGGATTCGGGGAGCAGTACTTC. Amino acids: CASSLRTSGGFGEQYF. The full variable domain, in which reference TRBV5-1 and TRBJ2-7 provide the parts outside the CDR3, is KAGVTQTPRYLIKTRGQQVTLSCSPISGHRSVSWYQQTPGQGLQFLFEYFSETQRNKGNFPGRFSGRQFSNSRSEMNVSTLELGDSALYLCASSLRTSGGFGEQYFGPGTRLTVT.

The gene calls are TRBV28 and TRBJ2-2; 7 bases are a match to TRBD2. V lost 3 bases, J lost 4 bases, and 2 bases stayed unmatched. This CDR3 is built from 14 residues. Looked up from germline, CDR1 is MDHEN and CDR2 is SYDVKM. CDR3 sequence (DNA): TGTGCCAGCAGTTTGGTAGCGGGCACCGGGGAGCTGTTTTTT. This codes for CASSLVAGTGELFF.

The chain couples TRBV11-3 to TRBJ2-2, with TRBD1 matching 7 bases. The CDR3 has 14 amino acids. The V gene end was trimmed by 1 base and the J gene end by 7 bases; junction bases not matched to a gene: 3. The germline gives CDR1 SGHNT, CDR2 YENEEA. CDR3 sequence: CASSLGQGNGELFF. CDR3 in DNA: TGTGCCAGCAGCTTAGGACAGGGTAACGGGGAGCTGTTTTTT.

In its sample, this clone was seen a few times. The chain couples TRBV10-3 to TRBJ1-6, with TRBD1 as a possible D gene (6 bases). V was cut by 6 bases and J by 6 bases, with 9 bases left in between. Germline V CDR1 and CDR2: ENHRY, SYGVKD. This CDR3 has 13 residues. The CDR3 DNA sequence: TGTGCCATCAGGGACAGTCTTAATTCACCCCTCCACTTT. Protein sequence: CAIRDSLNSPLHF.

The CDR3 spells CASSQSPYDRTSGANVLTF. CDR3 bases: TGCGCCAGCAGCCAATCACCCTATGACAGGACCTCTGGGGCCAACGTCCTGACTTTC. The V call is TRBV4-1, the J call TRBJ2-6; D is possibly TRBD1 (6 bases). Trimming removed 2 bases from V and 0 bases from J, with 17 bases in between. Per the germline V gene, CDR1 is MGHRA and CDR2 is YSYEKL. This CDR3 region has 19 residues.